The clone carrying this T cell receptor beta chain appeared a few times. The antigen is not known. The sample originates from a study of T-cell memory formation after mild COVID-19. Study-wide points: Most CD4+ clones that shrank were in CM and EM, while CD8+ ones turned up in EMRA. Clones that got smaller from day 15 to 85 had even CD4/CD8, while clones growing later tipped toward CD4+.

TCRdb re-called the 5' RACE reads with MiXCR, one entry per CDR3 protein. The profile shows about 410,000 distinct CDR3 sequences, roughly a quarter of them singletons. Trimming pared 8 bases from V and 3 bases from J, leaving 10 bases between. Per germline, CDR1 SEHNR and CDR2 FQNEAQ (reference sequence). The CDR3 totals 12 residues. Sequencing input: PBMCs or a T cell subset sorted from them (not recorded which). This rearrangement joins TRBV7-9 to TRBJ2-5; maybe TRBD2 (5 bases). This receptor was identified in an adult woman who had mild COVID-19 (a few samples of this study predate the infection). Cell type and time point are not known. CDR3 region: CASFTGKETQYF. DNA for the CDR3: TGTGCCAGCTTCACGGGGAAAGAGACCCAGTACTTC. Based on the CDR3 plus reference TRBV7-9 and TRBJ2-5, the full variable domain is DTGVSQNPRHKITKRGQNVTFRCDPISEHNRLYWYRQTLGQGPEFLTYFQNEAQLEKSRLLSDRFSAERPKGSFSTLEIQRTEQGDSAMYLCASFTGKETQYFGPGTRLLVL.